This TCR beta chain was obtained from a study of cytomegalovirus exposure and HLA in healthy donors. General study results and limits: The productive fraction for most TCR beta V segments was about 87% or about 30% in an earlier analysis.

There are 14 residues in the CDR3. The germline gives CDR1 MNHNY, CDR2 SVGAGI (reference sequence). V was clipped by 7 bases and J by 5 bases, with 17 bases between them. This clone was seen more than once but under ten times. Its antigen is unknown. Vbeta (60) and Jbeta (13) primers were used in the PCR. TCRdb's copy holds only in-frame clones and misses some; the assay was immunoSEQ multiplex PCR. The data contain some 170,000 clones, 65% to 85% of them singletons. The sample comprised PBMCs. The V and J genes are TRBV6-6 and TRBJ1-1, with unresolved D. The clonotype was recovered from a woman aged 30 to 39 in good health and CMV-seropositive. The CDR3 DNA follows: TGTGCCAGCATCTTACGAGGAGCGTTAACTGAAGCTTTCTTT. Translating gives CASILRGALTEAFF.